This TCR beta chain was documented in a study of blood T cell repertoires in COVID-19. The CDR3 consists of 16 residues. Germline V gene data show CDR1 as SGHDN and CDR2 as FVKESK. The V segment lost 3 bases and the J segment 3 bases; nucleotides outside the gene matches: 5. Data came from immunoSEQ multiplex PCR; TCRdb stores just in-frame clones and leaves some out. The data show 25,000 to 35,000 clones, 80% seen once. The rearrangement links TRBV14 to TRBJ2-1, with 10 bases aligning to TRBD1. The specimen was peripheral blood. The clonotype was recovered from a woman aged 70 to 79 with acute or convalescent COVID-19. CDR3 bases: TGTGCCAGCAGCCAGAGACAGGGGGCTGACTACAATGAGCAGTTCTTC. It codes for CASSQRQGADYNEQFF.